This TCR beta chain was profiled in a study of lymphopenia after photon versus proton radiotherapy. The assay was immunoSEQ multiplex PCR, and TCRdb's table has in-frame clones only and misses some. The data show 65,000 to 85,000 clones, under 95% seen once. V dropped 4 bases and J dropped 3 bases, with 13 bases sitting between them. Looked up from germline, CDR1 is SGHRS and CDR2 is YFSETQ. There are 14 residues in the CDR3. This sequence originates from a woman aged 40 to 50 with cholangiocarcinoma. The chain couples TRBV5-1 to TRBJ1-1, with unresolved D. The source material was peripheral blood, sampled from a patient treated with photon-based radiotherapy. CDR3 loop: CASSPQGGYTEAFF. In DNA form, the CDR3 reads TGCGCCAGCAGCCCCCAAGGCGGATACACTGAAGCTTTCTTT.